The rows below give T cell receptor beta chains drawn from one sample of a study of blood T cell repertoires in COVID-19. TCRdb keeps only in-frame clones here, not all; method: immunoSEQ multiplex PCR. The table has some 330,000 clones, around 87% seen once. Sample: PBMCs or T cells enriched from blood (not recorded which). The receptors stem from a man aged 35 to 55 in a cohort exposed to, infected with or recovered from COVID-19 (not recorded which). Each CDR3 is given with its conserved first and last residue. D genes are given only for firm matches. The listing skips clone size in some rows; elsewhere it reads once, few, many or a size class.

J	V	size	D	length	CDR3	DNA
TRBJ2-2	TRBV3-1/TRBV3-2	.	.	12	CASSLRNRELFF	TGTGCCAGCAGCCTCAGAAACCGGGAGCTGTTTTTT
TRBJ2-5	TRBV7-6	.	TRBD2	18	CASSLYMLAGGYQETQYF	TGTGCCAGCAGCTTATATATGCTAGCGGGAGGATATCAAGAGACCCAGTACTTC
TRBJ2-1	TRBV2	.	TRBD2	17	CASRSLLAGGGRNEQFF	TGTGCCAGCAGAAGCCTTTTGGCGGGAGGAGGACGCAATGAGCAGTTCTTC
TRBJ1-6	TRBV18	.	TRBD1	14	CASSPDRRNSPLHF	TGTGCCAGCTCGCCGGACAGGAGGAATTCACCCCTCCACTTT
TRBJ1-2	TRBV30	.	.	13	CAWSEQGIMGYTF	TGTGCCTGGAGTGAACAGGGAATTATGGGCTACACCTTC
TRBJ1-2	TRBV28	.	.	14	CASEGALTNYGYTF	TGTGCCAGCGAAGGGGCATTGACTAACTATGGCTACACCTTC
TRBJ1-6	TRBV27	many	.	15	CASSLLPLLFSPLHF	TGTGCCAGCAGTTTATTACCCCTATTATTCTCACCCCTCCACTTT
TRBJ2-1	TRBV5-1	.	TRBD2	16	CASSLTSGRPHNEQFF	TGCGCCAGCAGCTTAACTAGCGGGAGGCCCCACAATGAGCAGTTCTTC
TRBJ2-1	TRBV30	.	.	15	CAWSGLAGSYNEQFF	TGTGCCTGGAGTGGTCTGGCGGGAAGCTACAATGAGCAGTTCTTC
TRBJ2-7	TRBV5-6	.	TRBD2	15	CASSLNGGKPYEQYF	TGTGCCAGCAGCCTTAACGGGGGGAAACCCTACGAGCAGTACTTC
TRBJ2-1	TRBV15	.	.	18	CATSRQDYTAPLYNEQFF	TGTGCCACCAGCAGACAGGACTATACGGCCCCACTTTACAATGAGCAGTTCTTC
TRBJ2-5	TRBV2	.	.	16	CASSESPPSAGETQYF	TGTGCCAGCAGTGAATCCCCGCCTAGCGCGGGGGAGACCCAGTACTTC
TRBJ1-1	TRBV28	once	TRBD1	16	CASSFRRTGRDTEAFF	TGTGCCAGCAGTTTTCGACGGACAGGGCGGGACACTGAAGCTTTCTTT
TRBJ2-1	TRBV9	.	.	13	CASSLSPTNEQFF	TGTGCCAGCAGCTTATCACCTACGAATGAGCAGTTCTTC
TRBJ1-5	TRBV6-5	.	TRBD1	14	CASTSDRGGQPQHF	TGTGCCAGCACATCAGACAGGGGCGGTCAGCCCCAGCATTTT
TRBJ1-2	TRBV18	.	.	16	CASSPSLLQGLNGYTF	TGTGCCAGCTCACCAAGCCTTCTACAGGGTTTGAATGGCTACACCTTC
TRBJ2-7	TRBV19	.	.	14	CASSPGTASYEQYF	TGTGCCAGTAGTCCCGGGACTGCTTCCTACGAGCAGTACTTC
TRBJ1-5	TRBV11-2	.	.	15	CASSLQQGIGQPQHF	TGTGCCAGCAGCTTACAACAGGGAATTGGTCAGCCCCAGCATTTT
TRBJ1-1	TRBV28	.	.	15	CASSLSPALVSEAFF	TGTGCCAGCAGTTTATCACCAGCGCTAGTATCTGAAGCTTTCTTT
TRBJ1-1	TRBV4-2	.	TRBD1	16	CASSQDSVHRGPEAFF	TGTGCCAGCAGCCAAGATTCGGTGCACAGGGGACCTGAAGCTTTCTTT
TRBJ1-5	TRBV10-3	.	TRBD1	16	CARWRQGAEGNQPQHF	TGTGCCCGATGGAGACAGGGGGCAGAGGGCAATCAGCCCCAGCATTTT
TRBJ1-1	TRBV4-1	.	TRBD1	16	CASSPRTLQGGTEAFF	TGCGCCAGCAGCCCCAGAACCTTACAGGGGGGCACTGAAGCTTTCTTT
TRBJ2-1	TRBV21-1	.	.	19	CASSTHSTGTSGSPNEQFF	TGTGCCAGCAGCACTCATTCTACCGGGACTAGCGGGAGCCCCAATGAGCAGTTCTTC
TRBJ1-3	TRBV19	.	TRBD1	16	CASSLEPGQSGNTIYF	TGTGCCAGTAGTCTGGAACCGGGACAGTCTGGAAACACCATATATTTT
TRBJ2-2	TRBV7-9	.	TRBD2	15	CASSILAENTGELFF	TGTGCCAGCAGCATACTAGCGGAGAACACCGGGGAGCTGTTTTTT
TRBJ2-1	TRBV5-1	.	.	18	CASSLVSGSRGVGNEQFF	TGCGCCAGCAGCTTGGTTTCTGGGTCCAGGGGGGTGGGCAATGAGCAGTTCTTC
TRBJ2-7	TRBV6-6	.	TRBD2	21	CASSPGQLAGGPQAAGSEQYF	TGTGCCAGCAGTCCCGGACAGCTAGCGGGAGGGCCGCAGGCGGCGGGGTCCGAGCAGTACTTC
TRBJ2-1	TRBV28	.	TRBD2	16	CASSLTSTGGPNEQFF	TGTGCCAGCAGTTTAACGTCAACGGGAGGCCCCAATGAGCAGTTCTTC
TRBJ1-3	TRBV18	.	.	16	CASSPYDSSSGNTIYF	TGTGCCAGCTCACCATATGACTCCAGCTCTGGAAACACCATATATTTT
TRBJ2-2	TRBV27	.	TRBD2	14	CASSFGGSSGELFF	TGTGCCAGCAGTTTTGGCGGGAGTTCGGGGGAGCTGTTTTTT
TRBJ2-7	TRBV21-1	.	.	15	CASSRGLAIFHEQYF	TGTGCCAGCAGCAGGGGACTAGCGATATTCCACGAGCAGTACTTC
TRBJ2-4	TRBV19	once	.	12	CASSMRENIQYF	TGTGCCAGTAGTATGAGGGAAAACATTCAGTACTTC